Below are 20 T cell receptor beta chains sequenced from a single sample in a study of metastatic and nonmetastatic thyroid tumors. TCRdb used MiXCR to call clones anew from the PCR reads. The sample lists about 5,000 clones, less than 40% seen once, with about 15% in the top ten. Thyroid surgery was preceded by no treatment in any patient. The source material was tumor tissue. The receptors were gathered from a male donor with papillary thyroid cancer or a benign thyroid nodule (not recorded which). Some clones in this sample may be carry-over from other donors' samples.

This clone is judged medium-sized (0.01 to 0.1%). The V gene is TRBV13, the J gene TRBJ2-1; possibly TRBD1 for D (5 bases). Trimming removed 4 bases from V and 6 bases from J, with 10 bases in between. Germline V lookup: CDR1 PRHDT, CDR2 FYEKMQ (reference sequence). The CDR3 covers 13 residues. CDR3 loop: CASSSWGPNEQFF. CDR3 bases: TGTGCCAGCAGCTCCTGGGGCCCCAATGAGCAGTTCTTC.

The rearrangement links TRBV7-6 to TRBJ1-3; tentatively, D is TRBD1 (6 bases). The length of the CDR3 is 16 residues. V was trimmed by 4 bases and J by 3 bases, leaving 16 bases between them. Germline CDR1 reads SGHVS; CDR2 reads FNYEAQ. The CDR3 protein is CASSSEQGLSGNTIYF. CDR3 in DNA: TGTGCCAGCAGCTCCGAACAGGGTCTAAGTGGAAACACCATATATTTT.

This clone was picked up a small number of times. The CDR3 region has the DNA TGTGCCAGCACGGCCGCACTCTCCTACGAGCAGTACTTC. This encodes CASTAALSYEQYF. The chain joins TRBV6-1 to TRBJ2-7, with no clear D. Trimming stripped 7 bases from V and 0 bases from J, with 10 bases between. In germline, CDR1 is MNHNS, CDR2 SASEGT. The CDR3 covers 13 residues.

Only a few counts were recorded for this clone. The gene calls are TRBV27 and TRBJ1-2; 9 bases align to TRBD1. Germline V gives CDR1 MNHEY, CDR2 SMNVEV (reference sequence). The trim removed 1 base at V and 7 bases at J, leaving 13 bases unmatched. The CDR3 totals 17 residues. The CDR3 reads CASSLFSPGTGTFGYTF. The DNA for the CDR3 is TGTGCCAGCAGTTTATTCTCTCCCGGGACAGGGACTTTTGGCTACACCTTC.

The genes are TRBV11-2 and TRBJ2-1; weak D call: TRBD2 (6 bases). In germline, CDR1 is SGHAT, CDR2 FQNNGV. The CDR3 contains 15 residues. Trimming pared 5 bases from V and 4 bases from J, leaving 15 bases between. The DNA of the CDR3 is TGTGCCAGCAGCCCCCCGACTAGTGCTTACAATGAGCAGTTCTTC. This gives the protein CASSPPTSAYNEQFF.

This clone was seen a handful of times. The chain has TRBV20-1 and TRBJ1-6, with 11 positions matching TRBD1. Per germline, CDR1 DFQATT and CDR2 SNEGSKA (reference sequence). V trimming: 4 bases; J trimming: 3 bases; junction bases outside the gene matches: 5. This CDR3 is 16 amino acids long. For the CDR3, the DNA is TGCAGTGCTAATCCCGGGACAGGGGGCTATAATTCACCCCTCCACTTT. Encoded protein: CSANPGTGGYNSPLHF.

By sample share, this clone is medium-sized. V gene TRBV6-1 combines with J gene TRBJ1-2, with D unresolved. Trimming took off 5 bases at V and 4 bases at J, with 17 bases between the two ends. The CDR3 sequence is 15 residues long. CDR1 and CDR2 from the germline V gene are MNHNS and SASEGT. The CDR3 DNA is TGTGCCAGCAGTACAACAACAGAACCGCTCTATGGCTACACCTTC. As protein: CASSTTTEPLYGYTF.

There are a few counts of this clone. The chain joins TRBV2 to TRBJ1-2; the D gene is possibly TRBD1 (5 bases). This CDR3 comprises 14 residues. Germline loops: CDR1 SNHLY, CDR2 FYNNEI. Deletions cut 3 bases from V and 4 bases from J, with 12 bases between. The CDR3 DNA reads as TGTGCCAGCAGTGAGTTTCAGGGCCTCTATGGCTACACCTTC. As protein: CASSEFQGLYGYTF.

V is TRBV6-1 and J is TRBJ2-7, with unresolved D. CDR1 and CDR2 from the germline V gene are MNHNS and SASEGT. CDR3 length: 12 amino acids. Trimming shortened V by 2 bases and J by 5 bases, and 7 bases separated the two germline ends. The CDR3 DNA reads TGTGCCAGCAGTGAACCCTGGAACGAGCAGTACTTC. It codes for CASSEPWNEQYF.

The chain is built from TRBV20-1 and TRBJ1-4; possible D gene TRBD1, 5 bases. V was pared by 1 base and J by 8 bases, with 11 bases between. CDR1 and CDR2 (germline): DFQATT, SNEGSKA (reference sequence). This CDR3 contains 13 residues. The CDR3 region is CSARGGVDEKLFF. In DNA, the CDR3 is TGCAGTGCTAGAGGGGGGGTGGACGAAAAACTGTTTTTT.

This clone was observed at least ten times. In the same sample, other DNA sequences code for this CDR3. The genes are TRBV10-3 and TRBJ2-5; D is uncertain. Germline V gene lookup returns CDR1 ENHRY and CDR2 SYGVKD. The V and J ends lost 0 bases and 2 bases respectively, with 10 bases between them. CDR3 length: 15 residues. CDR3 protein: CAISESAALQETQYF. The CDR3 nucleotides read TGTGCCATCAGTGAGTCGGCGGCATTGCAAGAGACCCAGTACTTC.

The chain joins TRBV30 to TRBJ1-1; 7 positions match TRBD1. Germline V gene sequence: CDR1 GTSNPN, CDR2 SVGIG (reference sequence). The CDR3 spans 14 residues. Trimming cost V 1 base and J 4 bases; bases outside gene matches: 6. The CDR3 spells CAWSGTGAFTEAFF. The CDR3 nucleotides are TGTGCCTGGAGTGGTACAGGGGCGTTCACTGAAGCTTTCTTT.

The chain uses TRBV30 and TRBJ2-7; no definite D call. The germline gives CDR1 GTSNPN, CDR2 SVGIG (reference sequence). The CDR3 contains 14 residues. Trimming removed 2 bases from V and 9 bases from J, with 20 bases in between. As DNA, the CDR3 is TGTGCCTGGAGTAGCCGGGCCACTGGGGTTGCGCAGTACTTC. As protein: CAWSSRATGVAQYF.

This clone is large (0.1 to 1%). The CDR3 spells CASSVGLAGSYEQYF. For the CDR3, the DNA is TGTGCCAGCAGTGTGGGACTAGCGGGCTCCTACGAGCAGTACTTC. The genes are TRBV3-1 and TRBJ2-7, with TRBD2 matching 12 bases. From germline, CDR1 is LGHDT and CDR2 YNNKEL (reference sequence). The CDR3 loop spans 15 amino acids. With V trimmed by 6 bases and J by 0 bases, 3 bases remained unmatched.

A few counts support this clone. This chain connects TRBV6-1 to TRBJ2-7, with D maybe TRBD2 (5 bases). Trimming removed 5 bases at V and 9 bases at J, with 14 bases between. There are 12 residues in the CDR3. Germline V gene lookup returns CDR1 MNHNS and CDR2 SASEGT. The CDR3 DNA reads TGTGCCAGCAGTCTAGACGGGAACGGGCAGTACTTC. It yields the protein CASSLDGNGQYF.

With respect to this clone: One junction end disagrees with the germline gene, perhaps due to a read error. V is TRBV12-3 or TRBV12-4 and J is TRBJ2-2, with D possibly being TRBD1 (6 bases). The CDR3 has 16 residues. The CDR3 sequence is CTSTTGSVANTGELFF. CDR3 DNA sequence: TGTACCAGCACAACAGGGTCGGTCGCGAACACCGGGGAGCTGTTTTTT.

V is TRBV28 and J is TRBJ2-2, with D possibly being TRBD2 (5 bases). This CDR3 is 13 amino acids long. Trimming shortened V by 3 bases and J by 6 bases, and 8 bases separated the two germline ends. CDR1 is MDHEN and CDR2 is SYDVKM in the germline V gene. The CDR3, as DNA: TGTGCCAGCAGTTTGGGAGTTCCCGGGGAGCTGTTTTTT. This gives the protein CASSLGVPGELFF.

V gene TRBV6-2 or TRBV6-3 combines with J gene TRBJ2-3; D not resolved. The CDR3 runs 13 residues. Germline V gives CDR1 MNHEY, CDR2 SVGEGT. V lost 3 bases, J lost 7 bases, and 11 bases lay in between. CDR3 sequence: CASSYHSRNTQYF. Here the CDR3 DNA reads TGTGCCAGCAGTTATCACTCAAGAAATACGCAGTATTTT.

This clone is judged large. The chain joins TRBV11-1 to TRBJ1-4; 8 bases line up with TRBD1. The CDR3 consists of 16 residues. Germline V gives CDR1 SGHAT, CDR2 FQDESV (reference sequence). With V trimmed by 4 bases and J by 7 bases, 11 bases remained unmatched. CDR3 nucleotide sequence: TGTGCCAGCAGCTCACACGCGACAGGGGCGGCTGAAAAACTGTTTTTT. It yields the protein CASSSHATGAAEKLFF.

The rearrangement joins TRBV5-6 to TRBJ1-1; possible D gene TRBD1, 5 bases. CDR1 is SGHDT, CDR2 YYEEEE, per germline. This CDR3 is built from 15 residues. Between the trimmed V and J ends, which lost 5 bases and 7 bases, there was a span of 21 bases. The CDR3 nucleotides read TGTGCCAGCAGAAGGTACGGGACCGGGTCTGATGAAGCTTTCTTT. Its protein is CASRRYGTGSDEAFF. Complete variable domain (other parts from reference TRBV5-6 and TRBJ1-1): DAGVTQSPTHLIKTRGQQVTLRCSPKSGHDTVSWYQQALGQGPQFIFQYYEEEERQRGNFPDRFSGHQFPNYSSELNVNALLLGDSALYLCASRRYGTGSDEAFFGQGTRLTVV.